The entry that follows covers one TCR beta chain sequence. Its antigen is currently unknown. Trimming took off 4 bases at V and 5 bases at J, with 18 bases between the two ends. The CDR3 consists of 15 residues. The germline gives CDR1 SGHTA, CDR2 FQGNSA. Assay used: immunoSEQ multiplex PCR; TCRdb lists only in-frame clones, some missing. The sample carries around 1.4 million clones, 97% to 99% recorded once. This entry is derived from a study of shared clonotypes between healthy human individuals. Notes on the study in general: It was the non-shared clonotypes that had lower generation probabilities than clonotypes shared by all four donors. Owing to a small donor count, the genetic and exposure-history diversity represented was limited.

Recent acute infections and vaccinations were absent in the healthy HIV-negative adult donors. Naive CD4+ cells were CD45RA-selected; the remaining cells were memory. This chain links TRBV7-2 with TRBJ2-7, with D possibly being TRBD2 (5 bases). The sequenced sample was naive CD4+ T cells sorted from blood. Subset meaning: CD45RA+ positively selected. The source of this sequence is a man between 25 and 39 years old in good health. CDR3 bases: TGTGCCAGCAGCTCCCTTGGCTGGGAGTTTAACGAGCAGTACTTC. It is translated as CASSSLGWEFNEQYF.